Described below is a single TCR beta chain sequence and its context. Its target is unknown. Collected material from alopecia areata patients comprised lesional scalp punch biopsies and peripheral blood. The sequencing template was cDNA reverse transcribed from extracted RNA. Clones were sequenced by immunoSEQ multiplex PCR, and TCRdb holds only the in-frame ones, with some missing. The sample lists some 120,000 clones; 58% were seen once. The sample originates from a study of CD8+ T cells in alopecia areata. Notes on the study in general: Scalp repertoires also include resident alphabeta T cells from normal skin.

Germline assignment: CDR1 SGHTA and CDR2 FQGNSA. This CDR3 is 17 amino acids long. V lost 5 bases to trimming and J lost 6 bases, with 22 bases between them. The specimen was CD4+ T cells sorted from blood, collected at week 0. The TCR comes from a human donor with alopecia areata. The V call is TRBV7-2, the J call TRBJ2-2, with D uncertain. CDR3 nucleotide sequence: TGTGCCAGCAGCCCGTGGACCGGCCCACCGAGGCCCGGGGAGCTGTTTTTT. As protein: CASSPWTGPPRPGELFF. Full variable domain (missing parts from reference TRBV7-2 and TRBJ2-2): GAGVSQSPSNKVTEKGKDVELRCDPISGHTALYWYRQSLGQGLEFLIYFQGNSAPDKSGLPSDRFSAERTGGSVSTLTIQRTQQEDSAVYLCASSPWTGPPRPGELFFGEGSRLTVL.